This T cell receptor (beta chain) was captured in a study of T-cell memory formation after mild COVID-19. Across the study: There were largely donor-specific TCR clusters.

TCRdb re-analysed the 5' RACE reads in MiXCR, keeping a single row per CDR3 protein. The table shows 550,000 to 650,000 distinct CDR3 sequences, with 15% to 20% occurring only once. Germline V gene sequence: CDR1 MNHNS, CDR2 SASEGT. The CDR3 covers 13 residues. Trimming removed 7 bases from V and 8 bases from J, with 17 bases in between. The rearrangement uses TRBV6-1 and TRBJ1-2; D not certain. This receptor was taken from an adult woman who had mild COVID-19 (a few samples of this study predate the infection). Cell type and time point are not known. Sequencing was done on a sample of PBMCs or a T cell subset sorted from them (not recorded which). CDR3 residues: CASTQSTPYGYTF. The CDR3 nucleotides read TGTGCCAGCACCCAGTCAACCCCATACGGCTACACCTTC.